This is a list of T cell receptor beta chains from one sample in a study of cytomegalovirus exposure and HLA in healthy donors. The protocol was immunoSEQ multiplex PCR, while the TCRdb copy is restricted to in-frame clones and leaves out a portion. The data hold more than 110,000 clones, with 73% observed a single time. Sequencing was carried out using PBMCs. Receptors originate from a woman aged 40 to 50 in good health and CMV-seronegative. Each CDR3 is given with its conserved first and last residue. The D gene is left open where the match is weak. Some rows mark clone size as missing; the rest say once, few, many or name a class of expanded clone.

TRBJ2-2,TRBD1,14,TRBV6-1,once,TGTGCCAGCCTAGACAGGGGGAACACCGGGGAGCTGTTTTTT,CASLDRGNTGELFF
TRBJ1-1,NA,14,TRBV6-1,NA,TGTGCCAGCATAATTGGGCAGGGCGGCACTGAAGCTTTCTTT,CASIIGQGGTEAFF
TRBJ1-2,TRBD1,15,TRBV4-2,NA,TGTGCCAGCAGCCAAGAGAGAACAGGGGACTATGGCTACACCTTC,CASSQERTGDYGYTF
TRBJ2-1,NA,15,TRBV7-9,NA,TGTGCCAGCAGCTTGTTAACAGGGTTCCGAGATGAGCAGTTCTTC,CASSLLTGFRDEQFF
TRBJ2-2,NA,15,TRBV7-8,NA,TGTGCCAGCAGCCCTTCCTTCCTCGACACCGGGGAGCTGTTTTTT,CASSPSFLDTGELFF
TRBJ1-1,TRBD1,17,TRBV19,NA,TGTGCCAGTAGTATGGTGTGGGCAGGGGGCGCGAGCACTGAAGCTTTCTTT,CASSMVWAGGASTEAFF
TRBJ2-3,TRBD1,20,TRBV27,NA,TGTGCCAGCAGTTTATCATTACCACTATCGGGACAGGGCTACACAGATACGCAGTATTTT,CASSLSLPLSGQGYTDTQYF
TRBJ2-7,NA,15,TRBV11-2,NA,TGTGCCAGCAGCCTGGGGGAGGACACTACCTACGAGCAGTACTTC,CASSLGEDTTYEQYF
TRBJ1-1,NA,13,TRBV10-3,NA,TGTGCCATCAATAACAGGGCCGAATCTGAAGCTTTCTTT,CAINNRAESEAFF
TRBJ1-2,NA,14,TRBV29-1,few,TGCAGCGTGACACCATTATCCCTTATCTATGGCTACACCTTC,CSVTPLSLIYGYTF
TRBJ2-3,NA,14,TRBV27,NA,TGTGCCAGCAGTCCAGGACTTATTACAGATACGCAGTATTTT,CASSPGLITDTQYF
TRBJ1-1,TRBD1,14,TRBV27,NA,TGTGCCAGCAGTTGGGGACAGGGGGCTACTGAAGCTTTCTTT,CASSWGQGATEAFF
TRBJ2-7,NA,12,TRBV2,NA,TGTGCCAGCAGCCGACAGTCCTACGAGCAGTACTTC,CASSRQSYEQYF
TRBJ2-3,TRBD1,16,TRBV15,NA,TGTGCCACCAGCAGGGGGGACAGGGGGTCCACAGATACGCAGTATTTT,CATSRGDRGSTDTQYF
TRBJ1-2,NA,12,TRBV5-1,NA,TGCGCCAGCAGCCTGGCCGGCTATGGCTACACCTTC,CASSLAGYGYTF
TRBJ2-1,TRBD2,14,TRBV4-1,few,TGCGCCAGCAGCCAGAGGACTAGATACAATGAGCAGTTCTTC,CASSQRTRYNEQFF
TRBJ1-2,NA,13,TRBV5-6,few,TGTGCCAGCAGCTTTTTCGGGCAGGGTGGCTACACCTTC,CASSFFGQGGYTF
TRBJ1-1,TRBD1,15,TRBV27,few,TGTGCCAGCAGTTTAGAGACAGGGGGCTTCACTGAAGCTTTCTTT,CASSLETGGFTEAFF
TRBJ1-5,NA,10,TRBV20-1,NA,TGCAGTGCTGTCCGTAAGCCCCAGCATTTT,CSAVRKPQHF
TRBJ1-2,NA,16,TRBV7-3,once,TGTGCCAGCAGCTTGGTTTCAACAGGAGATAACTATGGCTACACCTTC,CASSLVSTGDNYGYTF
TRBJ1-2,NA,14,TRBV7-6,NA,TGTGCCAGCAGCTTAGTAGCAGGGCAGGCTGGCTACACCTTC,CASSLVAGQAGYTF
TRBJ2-1,TRBD2,15,TRBV28,NA,TGTGCCAGCCGTTTGACTAGCGGGGGGCTACGCGAGCAGTTCTTC,CASRLTSGGLREQFF
TRBJ1-2,NA,15,TRBV9,NA,TGTGCCAGCAGCGTAGCTCCTCACAGGAACTATGGCTACACCTTC,CASSVAPHRNYGYTF
TRBJ1-5,NA,13,TRBV19,once,TGTGCTTCCTGGTGGGGAGGGAATCAGCCCCAGCATTTT,CASWWGGNQPQHF
TRBJ1-5,TRBD1,15,TRBV28,NA,TGTGCCCGGGGGCAGGGGGAACGGAGCAATCAGCCCCAGCATTTT,CARGQGERSNQPQHF
TRBJ2-7,NA,14,TRBV2,NA,TGTGCCAGCAGTGAAGCGGCAGGGTCCTACGAGCAGTACTTC,CASSEAAGSYEQYF
TRBJ1-1,NA,13,TRBV7-6,NA,TGTGCCAGCAGCCCGGAGGTCAACACTGAAGCTTTCTTT,CASSPEVNTEAFF
TRBJ1-4,TRBD1,15,TRBV5-1,few,TGCGCCAGCAGCTTGGGGACAGGGGAAAATGAAAAACTGTTTTTT,CASSLGTGENEKLFF